The 28 T cell receptor beta chains in this list originate from one sample, sequenced in a study of T cells in Graves' hyperthyroidism and ophthalmopathy. Template material for amplifying TCR beta CDR3 regions consisted of RNA transcripts. HTBI primers were used for first-round RT-PCR of the TCR CDR3. TCRdb re-derived calls from the multiplex PCR reads in MiXCR, one entry per CDR3 protein. The table lists 550,000 to 800,000 distinct CDR3 sequences, roughly 17% of them singletons. Sequencing used blood. These receptors were obtained from a middle-aged man with Graves' hyperthyroidism.

This clonotype showed up many times. The chain couples TRBV7-2 to TRBJ1-2; 8 nucleotides line up with TRBD1. In germline, CDR1 is SGHTA, CDR2 FQGNSA. CDR3 size: 14 residues. Trimming at V came to 5 bases and at J to 4 bases, leaving 6 bases not matched to a gene. The CDR3 reads CASSLSDRAYGYTF. Here the CDR3 DNA reads TGTGCCAGCAGCCTCTCGGACAGGGCCTATGGCTACACCTTC.

The chain employs TRBV28 and TRBJ1-3; D perhaps matches TRBD1 (5 bases). The CDR3 spans 18 residues. The V gene's germline CDR1 is MDHEN and CDR2 SYDVKM. Between the trimmed V and J ends, which lost 4 bases and 5 bases, there was a span of 24 bases. CDR3 coding DNA: TGTGCCAGCAGTTCCACTCCCTCGGGGGTGGGGCGCAGAAACACCATATATTTT. Encoded protein: CASSSTPSGVGRRNTIYF.

This clonotype was counted many times. The rearrangement links TRBV19 to TRBJ1-5; 8 bases map to TRBD1. Germline loops: CDR1 LNHDA, CDR2 SQIVND (reference sequence). The CDR3 length is 13 residues. With 6 bases clipped from V and 7 bases from J, the junction kept 5 bases outside the gene matches. The CDR3 DNA reads as TGTGCCAGTAGCCTACAGGGGGAACAGCCCCAGCATTTT. It yields the protein CASSLQGEQPQHF.

Note on this clonotype: This may be a read error: a much more frequent sequence differs by one nucleotide. The genes are TRBV3-1 and TRBJ2-1; possibly TRBD2 for D (6 bases). The CDR3 length is 17 residues. The V gene's germline CDR1 is LGHDT and CDR2 YNNKEL (reference sequence). The CDR3 nucleotides are TGTGCCAGCAGCCCCCCAAGCGGGTGGAGCTCCTACAATGAGCAGCTCTTC. Translation gives CASSPPSGWSSYNEQLF.

This clonotype occurred a few times. CDR3 DNA: TGTGCCAGCAGTGGACTTTATATCTCCTACGAGCAGTACTTC. As protein: CASSGLYISYEQYF. The J gene is TRBJ2-7, the V gene TRBV28; D might be TRBD2 (5 bases). The V and J ends lost 5 bases and 0 bases respectively, with 11 bases between them. There are 14 residues in the CDR3. Per germline, CDR1 MDHEN and CDR2 SYDVKM. Variable domain in full (rest from reference TRBV28 and TRBJ2-7): DVKVTQSSRYLVKRTGEKVFLECVQDMDHENMFWYRQDPGLGLRLIYFSYDVKMKEKGDIPEGYSVSREKKERFSLILESASTNQTSMYLCASSGLYISYEQYFGPGTRLTVT.

This clonotype showed up just a few times. The chain is built from TRBV2 and TRBJ2-3; D gene ambiguous. V lost 5 bases and J 1 base, leaving 19 bases between the germline ends. This CDR3 contains 17 residues. Germline CDR1 SNHLY, CDR2 FYNNEI. CDR3 coding DNA: TGTGCCAGCAGTTACTCCACTAATGAGGTTGGCACAGATACGCAGTATTTT. This translates into CASSYSTNEVGTDTQYF.

The gene calls are TRBV11-2 and TRBJ1-1; no firm D call. CDR3 size: 15 residues. The V gene's germline CDR1 is SGHAT and CDR2 FQNNGV. The V end lost 0 bases, the J end lost 1 base, and 9 bases lay between the germline ends. The CDR3, as DNA: TGTGCCAGCAGCTTAGACCCTGGATCGAACACTGAAGCTTTCTTT. Translating gives CASSLDPGSNTEAFF.

This clonotype came up many times. The chain employs TRBV27 and TRBJ1-1; 7 positions match TRBD1. This CDR3 is 15 amino acids long. The ends lost 5 bases at V and 5 bases at J; junction bases unmatched: 11. Per the germline V gene, CDR1 is MNHEY and CDR2 is SMNVEV (reference sequence). CDR3 bases: TGTGCCAGCAGTCCTCTCGGACAGGTGTTAACTGAAGCTTTCTTT. Translation: CASSPLGQVLTEAFF.

This clonotype was counted a few times. This chain uses TRBV6-5 with TRBJ2-1; 15 bases are shared with TRBD2. With 0 bases clipped from V and 9 bases from J, the junction kept 6 bases outside the gene matches. This CDR3 has 17 amino acids. The germline CDR1 and CDR2 sequences are MNHEY and SVGAGI. CDR3 sequence: CASSYSRGLAGGREQFF. The CDR3, as DNA: TGTGCCAGCAGTTACTCGAGAGGACTAGCGGGAGGGCGTGAGCAGTTCTTC.

This clonotype was detected ten times or more. The chain employs TRBV27 and TRBJ2-7, with 7 bases that match TRBD1. From germline, CDR1 is MNHEY and CDR2 SMNVEV (reference sequence). Germline trimming cut 3 bases from V and 3 bases from J; bases unmatched to any gene: 8. CDR3 length equals 15 residues. The CDR3 spells CASSFRDSHFYEQYF. In DNA, the CDR3 is TGTGCCAGCAGTTTTAGGGACAGTCACTTCTACGAGCAGTACTTC.

The chain carries TRBV20-1 and TRBJ2-5, with TRBD2 identical over 8 bases. The germline V gene encodes CDR1 DFQATT and CDR2 SNEGSKA (reference sequence). This CDR3 comprises 15 residues. The V and J ends lost 3 bases and 4 bases, in that order; junction bases with no gene match: 10. The CDR3 region has the DNA TGCAGTGCTAGCATACAGCGACTAGCGAGAGAGACCCAGTACTTC. Translating it yields CSASIQRLARETQYF.

The chain joins TRBV5-1 to TRBJ2-2, with TRBD1 matching over 7 bases. The V segment lost 3 bases and the J segment 1 base; nucleotides outside the gene matches: 3. This CDR3 is built from 15 residues. Germline CDR1 reads SGHRS; CDR2 reads YFSETQ. The DNA of the CDR3 is TGCGCCAGCAGCTCCCGGACAGGGAACACCGGGGAGCTGTTTTTT. As protein: CASSSRTGNTGELFF.

V usage is TRBV27 and J usage is TRBJ2-2, with 8 bases aligning to TRBD2. CDR1 is MNHEY and CDR2 is SMNVEV in the germline V gene (reference sequence). V lost 7 bases and J lost 0; bases outside the gene matches: 4. The CDR3 extends over 15 amino acids. The CDR3 region is CASTPLAANTGELFF. CDR3 bases: TGTGCCAGCACTCCACTAGCGGCGAACACCGGGGAGCTGTTTTTT.

This clonotype was recorded many times. V is TRBV11-2 and J is TRBJ2-3, with 11 bases aligning to TRBD2. The CDR3 covers 17 residues. CDR1 is SGHAT and CDR2 is FQNNGV in the germline V gene. V lost 1 base, J lost 4 bases, and 7 bases stayed unmatched. The CDR3 sequence is CASSLAGVAGGADTQYF. In nucleotides, the CDR3 is TGTGCCAGCAGCTTAGCGGGAGTAGCGGGAGGGGCAGATACGCAGTATTTT. The variable domain in full, with the rest retrieved from reference TRBV11-2 and TRBJ2-3, is EAGVAQSPRYKIIEKRQSVAFWCNPISGHATLYWYQQILGQGPKLLIQFQNNGVVDDSQLPKDRFSAERLKGVDSTLKIQPAKLEDSAVYLCASSLAGVAGGADTQYFGPGTRLTVL.

The table lists this clonotype with many counts. This chain uses TRBV18 with TRBJ1-1; D unclear. V gave up 2 bases and J gave up 3 bases, with 7 bases separating them. This CDR3 is built from 13 residues. Germline V gene data show CDR1 as KGHSH and CDR2 as LQKENI. CDR3 protein: CASSPNRDTEAFF. In DNA, the CDR3 is TGTGCCAGCTCACCAAACCGGGACACTGAAGCTTTCTTT.

Notes on this clonotype: A much larger clonotype is one base distant, so this may be a read error. The J gene is TRBJ1-4, the V gene TRBV12-3 or TRBV12-4; a possible D gene is TRBD1 (5 bases). Trimming shortened V by 8 bases and J by 0 bases, and 13 bases separated the two germline ends. The CDR3 length is 15 residues. CDR3: CASGKNRPTNEKLFF. As DNA, the CDR3 is TGTGCCAGCGGTAAAAACAGGCCAACTAATGAAAAACTGTTTTTT.

This clonotype was picked up many times. The rearrangement uses TRBV6-5 and TRBJ2-5, with a weak D call TRBD2 (5 bases). Germline CDR1 reads MNHEY; CDR2 reads SVGAGI. Trimming stripped 0 bases from V and 3 bases from J, with 5 bases between. The CDR3 loop spans 13 amino acids. In DNA form, the CDR3 reads TGTGCCAGCAGTTACTCGACTAAAGAGACCCAGTACTTC. This sequence encodes CASSYSTKETQYF.

This chain joins TRBV5-5 and TRBJ2-7, with D uncertain. CDR3 length: 14 residues. Germline CDR1 and CDR2: SGHKS and YYEKEE (reference sequence). Deletions cut 2 bases from V and 0 bases from J, with 9 bases between. CDR3 amino acids: CASSFGPSSYEQYF. DNA of the CDR3: TGTGCCAGCAGCTTCGGACCCAGCTCCTACGAGCAGTACTTC.

This clonotype was observed at least ten times. The J gene is TRBJ2-1, the V gene TRBV7-3; the match to TRBD2 covers 14 bases. In germline, CDR1 is SGHTA, CDR2 FQGTGA. This CDR3 contains 14 residues. Trimming cost V 5 bases and J 10 bases; bases outside gene matches: 4. CDR3 DNA sequence: TGTGCCAGCAGCGGGGGACTAGCGGGAGAAGAGCAGTTCTTC. Protein product: CASSGGLAGEEQFF.

This clonotype was counted at least ten times. The chain uses TRBV24-1 and TRBJ2-1; no firm D call. CDR1 is KGHDR, CDR2 SFDVKD, per germline. CDR3 size: 16 residues. V was pared by 1 base and J by 0 bases, with 9 bases between. CDR3 region: CATSDLGPNSYNEQFF. The CDR3 bases are TGTGCCACCAGTGATTTAGGGCCTAACTCCTACAATGAGCAGTTCTTC.

The chain couples TRBV10-1 to TRBJ1-5; tentatively, D is TRBD1 (5 bases). The CDR3 totals 13 residues. V was pared by 4 bases and J by 9 bases, with 13 bases between. Per germline, CDR1 WNHNN and CDR2 SYGVQD (reference sequence). CDR3 in DNA: TGCGCCAGCAGTGGGACATCCCTCGGGCCCCAGCATTTT. Translated, it gives CASSGTSLGPQHF.

CDR3 sequence (DNA): TGCGCCAGCAGCCAAAGATCGGGAGATAGGAATGAGCAGTTCTTC. Its translation: CASSQRSGDRNEQFF. The genes are TRBV4-1 and TRBJ2-1, with a weak D call TRBD2 (6 bases). CDR1 and CDR2 from the germline V gene are MGHRA and YSYEKL. V lost 2 bases and J lost 7, with 15 bases in between. The CDR3 sequence is 15 residues long.

The chain combines TRBV11-3 with TRBJ2-2; TRBD2 might be the D (7 bases). Germline loops: CDR1 SGHNT, CDR2 YENEEA. The CDR3 has 15 residues. The V and J ends lost 3 bases and 4 bases respectively, with 12 bases between them. CDR3 protein: CASSFWEGGTGELFF. The CDR3 coding sequence is TGTGCCAGCAGCTTCTGGGAGGGGGGCACCGGGGAGCTGTTTTTT.

The J gene is TRBJ2-7, the V gene TRBV18; D possibly uses TRBD1 or TRBD2 (5 bases each). The germline V gene has CDR1 KGHSH and CDR2 LQKENI. This CDR3 is built from 14 residues. Trimming removed 8 bases at V and 3 bases at J, with 17 bases between. The CDR3 reads CASSTSGTHYEQYF. In DNA, the CDR3 is TGTGCCAGCAGCACCTCCGGGACCCACTACGAGCAGTACTTC.

This clonotype occurred many times. V is TRBV9 and J is TRBJ2-5, with TRBD1 matching 10 bases. Per the germline V gene, CDR1 is SGDLS and CDR2 is YYNGEE. After removal of 0 bases from V and 6 bases from J, the junction contained 2 bases not matched to a gene. The CDR3 contains 14 residues. CDR3 in amino acids: CASSVEGQGQTQYF. CDR3 DNA: TGTGCCAGCAGCGTAGAGGGACAGGGGCAGACCCAGTACTTC.

Notes on this clonotype: A read error is possible here, since a much larger clone lies one base away. The genes are TRBV12-3 or TRBV12-4 and TRBJ1-1, with 7 bases matching TRBD1. This CDR3 contains 14 residues. The trim removed 6 bases at V and 11 bases at J, leaving 15 bases unmatched. In nucleotides, the CDR3 is TGTGCCAGCAGCCCGAGCACAGGGGTCGGGTCTGCTTTCTTT. As protein: CASSPSTGVGSAFF.

This clonotype was detected only a few times. This sequence joins TRBV7-8 and TRBJ1-2; weak D call: TRBD1 (6 bases). The CDR3 totals 15 residues. CDR1 is SGHVS and CDR2 is FQNEAQ in the germline V gene. V dropped 1 base and J dropped 0 bases, with 9 bases sitting between them. CDR3 region: CASSLGSGANYGYTF. The CDR3 DNA reads TGTGCCAGCAGCTTAGGGTCAGGGGCTAACTATGGCTACACCTTC.

This clonotype turned up a few times. Mismatch with germline at one junction end may stem from a read error. The chain employs TRBV6-4 and TRBJ1-6; D is undetermined. Germline CDR1 MRHNA, CDR2 SNTAGT. The CDR3 is 17 residues long. Written as DNA, the CDR3 is TGTGCCAGCAGTTACTCAGGCAGGTGCTCCTATAATTCACCCCTCCACTTT. This sequence encodes CASSYSGRCSYNSPLHF.